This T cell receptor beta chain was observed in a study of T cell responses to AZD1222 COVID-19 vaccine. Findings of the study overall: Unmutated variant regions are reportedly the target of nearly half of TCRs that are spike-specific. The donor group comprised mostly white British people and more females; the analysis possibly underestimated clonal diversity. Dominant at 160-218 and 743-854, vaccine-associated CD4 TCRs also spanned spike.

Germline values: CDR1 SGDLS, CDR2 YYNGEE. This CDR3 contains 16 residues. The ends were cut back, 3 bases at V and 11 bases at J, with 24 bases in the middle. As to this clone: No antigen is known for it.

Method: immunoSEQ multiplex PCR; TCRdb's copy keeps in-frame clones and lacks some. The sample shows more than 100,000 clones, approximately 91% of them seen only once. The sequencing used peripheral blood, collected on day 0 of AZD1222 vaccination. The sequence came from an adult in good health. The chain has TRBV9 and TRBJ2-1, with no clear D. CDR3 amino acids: CASSAIEYPPLGKQFF. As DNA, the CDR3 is TGTGCCAGCAGCGCCATTGAATACCCCCCGCTAGGGAAGCAGTTCTTC.